This record looks at one T cell receptor (beta chain) sequence and its context. The target antigen is unknown. This entry is derived from a study of T cell responses to AZD1222 COVID-19 vaccine. Clones were read by immunoSEQ multiplex PCR, and TCRdb kept only the in-frame ones, dropping some. The sample lists roughly 66,000 clones; 88% were seen once. Study-level points and caveats: Only 5 or 6 people who got AZD1222 tested seropositive at baseline. A mostly white British donor set with more females was recruited, and clonal diversity was possibly underestimated. Receipt of two AZD1222 doses was followed by a rise in Spike-specific TCR breadth and depth. Regions left unmutated in variants are reportedly the target of nearly half of spike-specific TCRs.

Germline lookup yields CDR1 SGHVS and CDR2 FQNEAQ. CDR3 size: 16 residues. V shed 1 base and J shed 2 bases, with 15 bases lying between them. Sequences were derived from peripheral blood, sampled 28 days after the second dose of the MenACWY control vaccine. The chain recombines TRBV7-8 with TRBJ2-7; the D gene could be TRBD1 or TRBD2 (6 bases each). The TCR comes from an adult who received the MenACWY meningococcal vaccine as a control. Written as DNA, the CDR3 is TGTGCCAGCAGCTTAGGGAGGGGGAAGGGCACCTACGAGCAGTACTTC. Translating it yields CASSLGRGKGTYEQYF.